Here is one T cell receptor beta chain with its context. The antigen is undetermined. An equimolar mix of two oligonucleotides served as the beta constant-region primer for TRBC1 and TRBC2. The ligated cDNA underwent four PCR rounds using SP2 and nested alpha and beta constant-region primers. TCRdb called the UMI-ligation and nested PCR reads again in MiXCR, with one record for every CDR3 protein. The table records 90,000 to 120,000 distinct CDR3 sequences, more than 14% of them present only once. This sample is part of a study of naive and memory T cell subsets. The CDR3 is 13 residues long. Germline lookup yields CDR1 DFQATT and CDR2 SNEGSKA (reference sequence). Losses at the gene ends were 5 bases for V and 1 base for J; bases not matched to a gene: 4. General study results and limits: Naive repertoires, especially CD8, held a few larger clonotypes, possibly memory cells re-expressing CD45RA.

Sequenced sample: naive CD8+ T cells from blood. This rearrangement joins TRBV20-1 to TRBJ2-7; 8 bases are a match to TRBD2. The receptor was isolated from a human donor in good health. The CDR3 DNA sequence: TGCAGTGCTGCTACTAGCGGTTCCTACGAGCAGTACTTC. Its protein is CSAATSGSYEQYF.